These 10 T cell receptor beta chains came from one sample sequenced in a study of CD8 T cell repertoires and HIV-1 epitope variants. Their cognate antigens are unknown. The method was immunoSEQ multiplex PCR; TCRdb's version includes in-frame clones alone and lacks a portion of them. The repertoire has 3,000 to 3,500 clones, approximately 71% of them found once; the top ten carry 40% to 45%. Input material: cultured CD8+ T cells derived from PBMCs. These receptors were taken from a male donor with HIV.

The genes are TRBV7-9 and TRBJ2-7; 10 bases fit TRBD1. The germline V gene encodes CDR1 SEHNR and CDR2 FQNEAQ (reference sequence). The CDR3 is 14 amino acids. Unmatched junction bases numbered 11, after V lost 3 bases and J lost 12 bases. The CDR3 sequence: CASSLDRDRGSGYF. DNA for the CDR3: TGTGCCAGCAGCTTGGACCGGGACAGGGGATCTGGGTACTTC.

The V gene is TRBV13, the J gene TRBJ1-1; 12 nucleotides align to TRBD1. V gave up 1 base and J gave up 5 bases; unmatched junction bases: 8. This CDR3 is 17 amino acids long. CDR1 and CDR2 (germline): PRHDT, FYEKMQ (reference sequence). DNA of the CDR3: TGTGCCAGCAGCTTAGAGGGACAGGGGGCTGGAGGAACTGAAGCTTTCTTT. Translating it yields CASSLEGQGAGGTEAFF.

This rearrangement joins TRBV19 to TRBJ1-1, with 7 bases identical to TRBD1. CDR1 and CDR2 (germline): LNHDA, SQIVND (reference sequence). This CDR3 contains 15 residues. V dropped 6 bases and J dropped 3; count of bases not matched to a gene: 10. The CDR3 region is CASRIYGDSHTEAFF. In DNA form, the CDR3 reads TGTGCCAGTAGGATATATGGGGACAGCCACACTGAAGCTTTCTTT.

This clone was detected only once. The chain carries TRBV25-1 and TRBJ1-5; D may be TRBD1 (5 bases). This CDR3 has 13 residues. Trimming removed 3 bases from V and 5 bases from J, with 8 bases in between. CDR1 and CDR2 (germline): MGHDK, SYGVNS. The CDR3 sequence: CASSDRADQPQHF. DNA of the CDR3: TGTGCCAGCAGTGACAGGGCGGATCAGCCCCAGCATTTT.

This chain links TRBV19 with TRBJ2-3; 9 bases fit TRBD2. Unmatched junction bases numbered 4, after V lost 1 base and J lost 5 bases. The CDR3 has 15 residues. Germline V gene lookup returns CDR1 LNHDA and CDR2 SQIVND (reference sequence). CDR3 nucleotides: TGTGCCAGTAGTATAGTAGCGGGAGCAGTAGATACGCAGTATTTT. Translation gives CASSIVAGAVDTQYF.

The J gene is TRBJ1-1, the V gene TRBV7-2; D uncertain. Germline-derived CDR1 and CDR2 are SGHTA and FQGNSA. This CDR3 contains 12 residues. The ends were cut back, 3 bases at V and 6 bases at J, with 8 bases in the middle. The CDR3 here is CASSLGNPEAFF. DNA for the CDR3: TGTGCCAGCAGCTTGGGTAACCCTGAAGCTTTCTTT.

The chain recombines TRBV11-1 with TRBJ1-2; tentatively, D is TRBD1 (6 bases). CDR1 and CDR2 (germline): SGHAT, FQDESV (reference sequence). The V end was cut by 4 bases, the J end by 8 bases, with 14 bases between. CDR3 length: 13 amino acids. The CDR3 DNA follows: TGTGCCAGCAGCTCGGACAGTCGGCGGGGCTACACCTTC. Translated: CASSSDSRRGYTF.

In its sample, this clone was seen a few times. The V gene is TRBV4-3, the J gene TRBJ2-2; possible D gene TRBD1, 6 bases. The CDR3 sequence is 17 residues long. Trimming left V 1 base short and J 6 bases short, with 18 bases between. CDR1 is LGHNA, CDR2 YSLEER, per germline. This CDR3 reads CASSQVPFRGGAGELFF. CDR3 sequence (DNA): TGCGCCAGCAGCCAAGTCCCCTTCCGAGGGGGAGCCGGGGAGCTGTTTTTT.

This clone was detected a few times. J is TRBJ2-7 and V is TRBV19; D assignment may be TRBD1 or TRBD2 (6 bases each). Germline CDR1 and CDR2: LNHDA and SQIVND (reference sequence). The CDR3 contains 16 residues. V lost 9 bases and J lost 2, with 23 bases in between. The CDR3 coding sequence is TGTGCCAGCCCCTGGGGGGAACACAGGGATCCCTACGAGCAGTACTTC. Residues: CASPWGEHRDPYEQYF.

The chain joins TRBV5-6 to TRBJ2-1; 12 nucleotides agree with TRBD2. V lost 8 bases, J lost 4 bases, and 13 bases stayed unmatched. This CDR3 spans 17 amino acids. Germline loops: CDR1 SGHDT, CDR2 YYEEEE. CDR3 residues: CARAVLAGGQAYNEQFF. The CDR3 bases are TGTGCCAGAGCGGTACTAGCGGGAGGCCAGGCTTACAATGAGCAGTTCTTC.